The 26 T cell receptor beta chains presented below share a single source sample, sequenced in a study of vaccination and CD4 T cells after COVID-19 (dated by TCRdb to the early 2020s). The intended sense of this specimen's treatment or condition label: approximately nine-day PBMC culture with coronavirus spike peptide pools or control peptides (ViraFEST assay). The library was obtained by PCR. Sequenced on an Illumina iSeq 100. DNA from cultured CD4+ T cells underwent TCR sequencing with the Oncomine TCR Beta short-read assay at the Johns Hopkins FTIC core. Clones were called with MiXCR by TCRdb after fastp trimmed the public reads at Q25, and only in-frame beta chains were retained. For every CDR3 protein sequence, its rows merge into one entry that carries the most common genes and DNA. This sample comprises 20,000 or so distinct CDR3 sequences, 40% of them detected only once. The top ten hold around 8.3% of the sample.

For these receptors, no antigen is known. The sequenced sample was CD4+ T cells from blood, cultured in vitro, obtained after SARS-CoV-2 vaccination. These receptors were collected from a human donor who had recovered from COVID-19.

This chain joins TRBV6-1 and TRBJ1-6, with 7 bases fitting TRBD1. Germline loops: CDR1 MNHNS, CDR2 SASEGT. The CDR3 has 19 amino acids. Germline trimming cut 1 base from V and 0 bases from J; bases unmatched to any gene: 9. Written as DNA, the CDR3 is TGTGCCAGCAGTGAAGGGGGACAGAGAACGAGCTCCTATAATTCACCCCTCCACTTT. The encoded protein is CASSEGGQRTSSYNSPLHF.

The V call is TRBV7-2, the J call TRBJ1-1; D unresolved. V was cut by 2 bases and J by 0 bases, with 7 bases left in between. Germline CDR1 reads SGHTA; CDR2 reads FQGNSA. The CDR3 runs to 14 residues. CDR3 amino acids: CASSLNSLNTEAFF. In DNA, the CDR3 is TGTGCCAGCAGCTTAAACAGCCTGAACACTGAAGCTTTCTTT.

This chain joins TRBV15 and TRBJ2-3, with TRBD2 identical over 7 bases. The germline V gene has CDR1 LNHNV and CDR2 YYDKDF (reference sequence). J lost 2 bases, V lost 10 bases, and 9 bases had no gene match. This CDR3 region has 14 residues. In DNA form, the CDR3 reads TGTGCCAGCCGCCCGCGGGGGACCACAGATACGCAGTATTTT. It specifies CASRPRGTTDTQYF.

This clonotype was seen a handful of times. This chain joins TRBV7-8 and TRBJ1-1; no reliable D call. Trimming shortened V by 3 bases and J by 7 bases, and 15 bases separated the two germline ends. Germline V gene sequence: CDR1 SGHVS, CDR2 FQNEAQ. The CDR3 has 14 amino acids. The CDR3 protein is CASSLSNSGGEAFF. DNA of the CDR3: TGTGCCAGCAGCTTGAGCAACAGTGGCGGTGAAGCTTTCTTT.

This clonotype has just a few counts. The rearrangement uses TRBV20-1 and TRBJ1-1; TRBD1 agrees at 7 bases. Germline CDR1 is DFQATT and CDR2 is SNEGSKA (reference sequence). This CDR3 comprises 13 residues. V lost 4 bases, J lost 1 base, and 3 bases stayed unmatched. The CDR3 reads CSATGTENTEAFF. CDR3 bases: TGCAGTGCTACCGGGACAGAGAACACTGAAGCTTTCTTT.

The CDR3 DNA reads TGCAGTGCTAGAGATCGCCAGACCAGCCCCTCCTATGGCTACACCTTC. Translation gives CSARDRQTSPSYGYTF. The chain combines TRBV20-1 with TRBJ1-2; unclear D gene. The germline V gene has CDR1 DFQATT and CDR2 SNEGSKA (reference sequence). V dropped 0 bases and J dropped 4 bases, with 18 bases sitting between them. This CDR3 is 16 amino acids long.

This clonotype has more than one count but fewer than ten. The chain couples TRBV2 to TRBJ1-2, with 7 bases that match TRBD1. Germline V gives CDR1 SNHLY, CDR2 FYNNEI. This CDR3 has 15 residues. Losses at the gene ends were 4 bases for V and 1 base for J; bases not matched to a gene: 6. CDR3 sequence (DNA): TGTGCCAGCAGTGCCCAGGGGGTAGTTAACTATGGCTACACCTTC. This translates into CASSAQGVVNYGYTF.

The chain links TRBV5-4 to TRBJ2-5; tentative D call: TRBD2 (6 bases). The V end lost 1 base, the J end lost 1 base, and 8 bases lay between the germline ends. Germline CDR1 and CDR2: SGHNT and YYREEE (reference sequence). The CDR3 length is 14 residues. The CDR3 protein is CASSLPGLQETQYF. DNA of the CDR3: TGTGCCAGCAGCTTGCCGGGACTCCAAGAGACCCAGTACTTC.

This chain uses TRBV4-3 with TRBJ1-1; a weak D match, TRBD1 (6 bases). Germline assignment: CDR1 LGHNA and CDR2 YSLEER. Trimming removed 4 bases from V and 2 bases from J, with 14 bases in between. This CDR3 comprises 15 residues. The CDR3 region is CASSLFTGSNTEAFF. Here the CDR3 DNA reads TGCGCCAGCAGCCTGTTCACAGGGTCTAACACTGAAGCTTTCTTT.

This clonotype was detected a few times. The chain's CDR3 is CATSDFGHRNTGELFF. The CDR3 bases are TGTGCCACCAGTGATTTTGGTCACCGAAACACCGGGGAGCTGTTTTTT. The chain couples TRBV24-1 to TRBJ2-2; D unresolved. The germline V and J ends were trimmed by 1 base and 2 bases, with 10 bases remaining between them. The germline V gene encodes CDR1 KGHDR and CDR2 SFDVKD. CDR3 length: 16 residues.

This chain joins TRBV28 and TRBJ1-2; D possibly corresponds to TRBD1 (5 bases). CDR3 length: 14 residues. The germline V and J ends were trimmed by 2 bases and 5 bases, with 12 bases remaining between them. Germline values: CDR1 MDHEN, CDR2 SYDVKM. In DNA, the CDR3 is TGTGCCAGCAGTTTACCCCTTCAGGGATATGGCTACACCTTC. Its translation is CASSLPLQGYGYTF.

The gene calls are TRBV11-1 and TRBJ2-7; TRBD2 is a possible D gene (7 bases). This CDR3 contains 15 residues. Germline V gene lookup returns CDR1 SGHAT and CDR2 FQDESV (reference sequence). V was cut by 5 bases and J by 1 base, with 15 bases left in between. The DNA of the CDR3 is TGTGCCAGCAGCCTGACGGGGGGCCATTCCTACGAGCAGTACTTC. Protein: CASSLTGGHSYEQYF.

This sequence joins TRBV20-1 and TRBJ2-5; D possibly corresponds to TRBD1 (6 bases). Trimming removed 5 bases from V and 4 bases from J, with 11 bases in between. The germline V gene encodes CDR1 DFQATT and CDR2 SNEGSKA (reference sequence). The CDR3 contains 12 residues. The CDR3 DNA sequence: TGCAGTGCTGCAGGGGCTACAGAGACCCAGTACTTC. Translated: CSAAGATETQYF.

This clonotype is a singleton in its sample. J is TRBJ1-1 and V is TRBV2, with no clear D. V was pared by 6 bases and J by 0 bases, with 2 bases between. The CDR3 contains 11 residues. In germline, CDR1 is SNHLY, CDR2 FYNNEI. Here the CDR3 reads CASRLNTEAFF. The CDR3 nucleotides are TGTGCCAGCAGACTGAACACTGAAGCTTTCTTT.

The chain employs TRBV11-3 and TRBJ2-1, with a weak D call TRBD1 (6 bases). Germline CDR1 reads SGHNT; CDR2 reads YENEEA. Trimming took off 5 bases at V and 2 bases at J, with 13 bases between the two ends. The CDR3 consists of 15 residues. The chain's CDR3 is CASSEGVPTYNEQFF. CDR3 bases: TGTGCCAGCAGCGAGGGGGTCCCCACCTACAATGAGCAGTTCTTC.

This sequence joins TRBV6-1 and TRBJ1-2; TRBD1 aligns across 7 bases. Germline CDR1 MNHNS, CDR2 SASEGT. The CDR3 spans 14 residues. V lost 3 bases, J lost 5 bases, and 6 bases stayed unmatched. CDR3 sequence (DNA): TGTGCCAGCAGTGACAGGGACAGCATTTATGGCTACACCTTC. Its translation is CASSDRDSIYGYTF.

This rearrangement joins TRBV7-8 to TRBJ2-1; D perhaps matches TRBD2 (5 bases). From germline, CDR1 is SGHVS and CDR2 FQNEAQ. The V end was cut by 0 bases, the J end by 0 bases, with 15 bases between. The CDR3 covers 18 residues. In DNA, the CDR3 is TGTGCCAGCAGCTTAGCGCTAGGAGGCTCCAGCTCCTACAATGAGCAGTTCTTC. It specifies CASSLALGGSSSYNEQFF.

This clonotype was seen more than once but under ten times. This rearrangement joins TRBV6-1 to TRBJ2-2; 8 positions match TRBD1. V dropped 6 bases and J dropped 8; count of bases not matched to a gene: 8. The CDR3 is 14 amino acids. From germline, CDR1 is MNHNS and CDR2 SASEGT. The CDR3, as DNA: TGTGCCAGCAGGAGAGGACAGGGAGTTGGGGAGCTGTTTTTT. Protein product: CASRRGQGVGELFF.

This clonotype was seen only once. The V and J genes are TRBV30 and TRBJ1-1; D possibly corresponds to TRBD1 (5 bases). The V end lost 8 bases, the J end lost 4 bases, and 20 bases lay between the germline ends. Per the germline V gene, CDR1 is GTSNPN and CDR2 is SVGIG (reference sequence). The CDR3 is 14 amino acids. The CDR3 loop is CAQEPLGRGTEAFF. The CDR3 nucleotides read TGTGCCCAAGAACCGTTGGGACGGGGCACTGAAGCTTTCTTT. The full variable domain, with the rest looked up from reference TRBV30 and TRBJ1-1, is SQTIHQWPATLVQPVGSPLSLECTVEGTSNPNLYWYRQAAGRGLQLLFYSVGIGQISSEVPQNLSASRPQDRQFILSSKKLLLSDSGFYLCAQEPLGRGTEAFFGQGTRLTVV.

This rearrangement joins TRBV19 to TRBJ2-5; a possible D gene is TRBD2 (5 bases). Between the trimmed V and J ends, which lost 5 bases and 1 base, there was a span of 8 bases. CDR3 length: 13 residues. CDR1 is LNHDA, CDR2 SQIVND, per germline (reference sequence). The CDR3 loop is CASSPRGQETQYF. As DNA, the CDR3 is TGTGCCAGTAGTCCACGGGGCCAAGAGACCCAGTACTTC.

This chain links TRBV20-1 with TRBJ1-3; D is unresolved. The V end was cut by 2 bases, the J end by 0 bases, with 17 bases between. The CDR3 runs to 17 residues. The germline V gene has CDR1 DFQATT and CDR2 SNEGSKA (reference sequence). CDR3 nucleotide sequence: TGCAGTGCTAGACTTACTAGCGGTATCCCCTCTGGAAACACCATATATTTT. It encodes CSARLTSGIPSGNTIYF.

This clonotype has more than one count but fewer than ten. The V gene is TRBV7-2, the J gene TRBJ1-1; D gene ambiguous. Germline loops: CDR1 SGHTA, CDR2 FQGNSA. V was cut by 7 bases and J by 4 bases, with 22 bases left in between. This CDR3 spans 16 amino acids. CDR3 sequence reads: CASTGSLGRTGTEAFF. In DNA form, the CDR3 reads TGTGCCAGCACGGGGAGTCTGGGCAGGACGGGCACTGAAGCTTTCTTT. The full variable domain, completed using reference TRBV7-2 and TRBJ1-1, is GAGVSQSPSNKVTEKGKDVELRCDPISGHTALYWYRQSLGQGLEFLIYFQGNSAPDKSGLPSDRFSAERTGGSVSTLTIQRTQQEDSAVYLCASTGSLGRTGTEAFFGQGTRLTVV.

CDR3 nucleotide sequence: TGTGCCAGCAGTTTACAGGGTTCGGACGGCTACACCTTC. This translates into CASSLQGSDGYTF. The chain carries TRBV12-3 or TRBV12-4 and TRBJ1-2; TRBD1 might be the D (5 bases). The CDR3 has 13 residues. V was cut by 2 bases and J by 8 bases, with 12 bases left in between.

The rearrangement uses TRBV29-1 and TRBJ2-2; D possibly uses TRBD1 or TRBD2 (5 bases each). V lost 3 bases and J lost 3, with 17 bases in between. This CDR3 has 16 amino acids. The V gene's germline CDR1 is SQVTM and CDR2 ANQGSEA. In DNA, the CDR3 is TGCAGCGTTGAGGTCTCGGGGCCCTGGGACACCGGGGAGCTGTTTTTT. Translation gives CSVEVSGPWDTGELFF.

The rearrangement joins TRBV6-2 or TRBV6-3 to TRBJ2-3, with a weak D call TRBD2 (6 bases). CDR1 is MNHEY, CDR2 SVGEGT, per germline. Trimming stripped 3 bases from V and 2 bases from J, with 12 bases between. The CDR3 runs 15 residues. DNA for the CDR3: TGTGCCAGCAGTTATCGCGGGGCCTACACAGATACGCAGTATTTT. This gives the protein CASSYRGAYTDTQYF.

DNA of the CDR3: TGCAGTGCTAAGAAGGTGGGGACTGAAGCTTTCTTT. Translated, it gives CSAKKVGTEAFF. V gene TRBV20-1 combines with J gene TRBJ1-1; D is ambiguous. The CDR3 spans 12 residues. The germline CDR1 and CDR2 sequences are DFQATT and SNEGSKA (reference sequence). The V end lost 4 bases, the J end lost 5 bases, and 11 bases lay between the germline ends.